These T cell receptor beta chains were read from a single sample in a study of blood T cell repertoires in COVID-19. Data came from immunoSEQ multiplex PCR; TCRdb stores just in-frame clones and leaves some out. The sample yields approximately 120,000 clones, roughly 84% seen once. The sample was peripheral blood. These receptors all come from a woman older than 75 with active or convalescent COVID-19. Each CDR3 is given with its conserved first and last residue. A D gene is named only where the DNA matches it firmly. Only some rows state a clone size, as once, few, many or a class for expanded clones.

d_call: TRBD2
cdr3_length: 14
j_call: TRBJ2-7
clone_size: -
v_call: TRBV28
cdr3_aa: CASTFSGRPHEQYF
cdr3_nt: TGTGCCAGCACCTTCAGCGGGAGGCCCCACGAGCAGTACTTC

d_call: -
cdr3_length: 16
j_call: TRBJ2-1
clone_size: -
v_call: TRBV23-1
cdr3_aa: CASSPYRELTYNEQFF
cdr3_nt: TGCGCCAGCAGTCCCTATAGGGAGTTGACCTACAATGAGCAGTTCTTC

d_call: -
cdr3_length: 14
j_call: TRBJ2-7
clone_size: -
v_call: TRBV5-1
cdr3_aa: CATAAGVPSYEQYF
cdr3_nt: TGCGCCACTGCGGCCGGCGTCCCTTCCTACGAGCAGTACTTC

d_call: TRBD1
cdr3_length: 17
j_call: TRBJ2-7
clone_size: -
v_call: TRBV20-1
cdr3_aa: CSASPGQGAGSSYEQYF
cdr3_nt: TGCAGTGCTAGTCCGGGACAGGGGGCGGGGAGCTCCTACGAGCAGTACTTC

d_call: -
cdr3_length: 16
j_call: TRBJ2-1
clone_size: -
v_call: TRBV23-1
cdr3_aa: CASSLLGSQIYNEQFF
cdr3_nt: TGCGCCAGCAGCCTCCTTGGGTCACAGATCTACAATGAGCAGTTCTTC

d_call: TRBD1
cdr3_length: 14
j_call: TRBJ2-4
clone_size: -
v_call: TRBV7-3
cdr3_aa: CASSDTGGADIQYF
cdr3_nt: TGTGCCAGCAGCGACACAGGGGGCGCCGACATTCAGTACTTC

d_call: TRBD1
cdr3_length: 18
j_call: TRBJ2-1
clone_size: -
v_call: TRBV9
cdr3_aa: CASSVGIGTGGSYNEQFF
cdr3_nt: TGTGCCAGCAGCGTAGGAATTGGGACAGGGGGCTCCTACAATGAGCAGTTCTTC

d_call: -
cdr3_length: 13
j_call: TRBJ2-2
clone_size: -
v_call: TRBV6-5
cdr3_aa: CASSYGPDGELFF
cdr3_nt: TGTGCCAGCAGTTACGGGCCCGACGGGGAGCTGTTTTTT

d_call: -
cdr3_length: 11
j_call: TRBJ2-5
clone_size: -
v_call: TRBV20-1
cdr3_aa: CSARVGETQYF
cdr3_nt: TGCAGTGCTAGAGTCGGTGAAACCCAGTACTTC

d_call: TRBD1
cdr3_length: 13
j_call: TRBJ2-7
clone_size: -
v_call: TRBV30
cdr3_aa: CAWSRQGAYEQYF
cdr3_nt: TGTGCCTGGAGTCGACAGGGCGCCTACGAGCAGTACTTC

d_call: TRBD1
cdr3_length: 12
j_call: TRBJ2-7
clone_size: few
v_call: TRBV3-1/TRBV3-2
cdr3_aa: CASSQRQGRCYF
cdr3_nt: TGTGCCAGCAGCCAGCGACAGGGCAGATGTTACTTC

d_call: -
cdr3_length: 12
j_call: TRBJ2-1
clone_size: -
v_call: TRBV11-3
cdr3_aa: CASSGGWDEQFF
cdr3_nt: TGTGCCAGCAGTGGGGGGTGGGATGAGCAGTTCTTC

d_call: TRBD1
cdr3_length: 14
j_call: TRBJ2-5
clone_size: -
v_call: TRBV5-1
cdr3_aa: CASSADRGRETQYF
cdr3_nt: TGCGCCAGCAGCGCGGACAGGGGTCGAGAGACCCAGTACTTC

d_call: TRBD1
cdr3_length: 17
j_call: TRBJ1-5
clone_size: -
v_call: TRBV7-9
cdr3_aa: CASSSTTRDSNNQPQHF
cdr3_nt: TGTGCCAGCAGCTCTACCACCCGGGACAGCAACAATCAGCCCCAGCATTTT

d_call: TRBD1
cdr3_length: 17
j_call: TRBJ2-1
clone_size: -
v_call: TRBV10-3
cdr3_aa: CAIWDRGRLWSYNEQFF
cdr3_nt: TGTGCCATATGGGACAGGGGGCGTTTGTGGTCCTACAATGAGCAGTTCTTC

d_call: -
cdr3_length: 15
j_call: TRBJ1-2
clone_size: -
v_call: TRBV24-1
cdr3_aa: CATSDTRQLNYGYTF
cdr3_nt: TGTGCCACCAGTGATACTCGACAGCTCAACTATGGCTACACCTTC

d_call: -
cdr3_length: 11
j_call: TRBJ1-5
clone_size: -
v_call: TRBV6-6
cdr3_aa: CASRYNQPQHF
cdr3_nt: TGTGCCAGCAGGTATAATCAGCCCCAGCATTTT

d_call: TRBD1
cdr3_length: 16
j_call: TRBJ2-5
clone_size: -
v_call: TRBV5-4
cdr3_aa: CASSLAGTGGVETQYF
cdr3_nt: TGTGCCAGCAGCTTGGCCGGGACAGGGGGCGTTGAGACCCAGTACTTC

d_call: TRBD1
cdr3_length: 17
j_call: TRBJ1-5
clone_size: -
v_call: TRBV19
cdr3_aa: CASSSNDRVEGNQPQHF
cdr3_nt: TGTGCCAGTAGTTCAAACGACAGGGTAGAAGGCAATCAGCCCCAGCATTTT

d_call: TRBD2
cdr3_length: 16
j_call: TRBJ2-7
clone_size: -
v_call: TRBV15
cdr3_aa: CATSRDRLAASYEQYF
cdr3_nt: TGTGCCACCAGCAGAGATCGTCTAGCGGCTTCCTACGAGCAGTACTTC

d_call: -
cdr3_length: 15
j_call: TRBJ2-1
clone_size: once
v_call: TRBV5-1
cdr3_aa: CASSSHETRTNEQFF
cdr3_nt: TGCGCCAGCAGCTCCCATGAGACACGTACCAATGAGCAGTTCTTC

d_call: -
cdr3_length: 14
j_call: TRBJ2-6
clone_size: -
v_call: TRBV27
cdr3_aa: CASRLGVGANVLTF
cdr3_nt: TGTGCCAGCAGGCTGGGAGTAGGGGCCAACGTCCTGACTTTC

d_call: -
cdr3_length: 14
j_call: TRBJ2-7
clone_size: -
v_call: TRBV9
cdr3_aa: CASSVGANSYEQYF
cdr3_nt: TGTGCCAGCAGCGTAGGGGCAAACTCCTACGAGCAGTACTTC

d_call: TRBD1
cdr3_length: 14
j_call: TRBJ1-5
clone_size: -
v_call: TRBV9
cdr3_aa: CASSETGRNQPQHF
cdr3_nt: TGTGCCAGCAGCGAGACAGGGCGAAATCAGCCCCAGCATTTT

d_call: -
cdr3_length: 15
j_call: TRBJ2-3
clone_size: -
v_call: TRBV29-1
cdr3_aa: CSARGSAVLTDTQYF
cdr3_nt: TGCAGCGCAAGGGGGAGTGCCGTCCTCACAGATACGCAGTATTTT

d_call: TRBD1
cdr3_length: 14
j_call: TRBJ1-6
clone_size: -
v_call: TRBV19
cdr3_aa: CASSIRDSYSPLHF
cdr3_nt: TGTGCCAGTAGTATTCGGGACAGCTATTCACCCCTCCACTTT

d_call: -
cdr3_length: 14
j_call: TRBJ1-5
clone_size: -
v_call: TRBV6-5
cdr3_aa: CASRPRDTNQPQHF
cdr3_nt: TGTGCCAGCAGACCACGTGACACCAATCAGCCCCAGCATTTT

d_call: TRBD2
cdr3_length: 14
j_call: TRBJ2-7
clone_size: few
v_call: TRBV2
cdr3_aa: CASSPTLAGGEQYF
cdr3_nt: TGTGCCAGCAGTCCCACTCTAGCGGGAGGCGAGCAGTACTTC

d_call: -
cdr3_length: 15
j_call: TRBJ2-1
clone_size: -
v_call: TRBV4-1
cdr3_aa: CASSQDLIFGNEQFF
cdr3_nt: TGCGCCAGCAGCCAAGATCTTATATTCGGCAATGAGCAGTTCTTC

d_call: TRBD2
cdr3_length: 20
j_call: TRBJ2-1
clone_size: -
v_call: TRBV7-8
cdr3_aa: CASSLVLGLAGANLGNEQFF
cdr3_nt: TGTGCCAGCAGCTTAGTTCTGGGACTAGCGGGAGCTAACTTGGGGAATGAGCAGTTCTTC

d_call: -
cdr3_length: 16
j_call: TRBJ2-3
clone_size: once
v_call: TRBV11-2
cdr3_aa: CASSFLRGGHTDTQYF
cdr3_nt: TGTGCCAGCAGCTTCCTCAGGGGAGGGCACACAGATACGCAGTATTTT

d_call: -
cdr3_length: 17
j_call: TRBJ2-7
clone_size: -
v_call: TRBV4-2
cdr3_aa: CASSQDTTPIQAYEQYF
cdr3_nt: TGTGCCAGCAGCCAAGATACGACCCCGATTCAGGCCTACGAGCAGTACTTC

d_call: TRBD1
cdr3_length: 15
j_call: TRBJ2-1
clone_size: once
v_call: TRBV27
cdr3_aa: CASSIQGVISFEQFF
cdr3_nt: TGTGCCAGCAGTATACAGGGGGTAATTTCGTTTGAGCAGTTCTTC

d_call: -
cdr3_length: 15
j_call: TRBJ1-6
clone_size: -
v_call: TRBV7-8
cdr3_aa: CASSLREGYNSPLHF
cdr3_nt: TGTGCCAGCAGCTTACGTGAGGGTTATAATTCACCCCTCCACTTT

d_call: TRBD1
cdr3_length: 15
j_call: TRBJ1-1
clone_size: few
v_call: TRBV5-4
cdr3_aa: CASSPLNRGNTEAFF
cdr3_nt: TGTGCCAGCAGCCCCCTAAACAGGGGGAACACTGAAGCTTTCTTT

d_call: TRBD1
cdr3_length: 14
j_call: TRBJ1-2
clone_size: -
v_call: TRBV6-5
cdr3_aa: CASRTGAENYGYTF
cdr3_nt: TGTGCCAGCCGGACAGGGGCCGAAAACTATGGCTACACCTTC